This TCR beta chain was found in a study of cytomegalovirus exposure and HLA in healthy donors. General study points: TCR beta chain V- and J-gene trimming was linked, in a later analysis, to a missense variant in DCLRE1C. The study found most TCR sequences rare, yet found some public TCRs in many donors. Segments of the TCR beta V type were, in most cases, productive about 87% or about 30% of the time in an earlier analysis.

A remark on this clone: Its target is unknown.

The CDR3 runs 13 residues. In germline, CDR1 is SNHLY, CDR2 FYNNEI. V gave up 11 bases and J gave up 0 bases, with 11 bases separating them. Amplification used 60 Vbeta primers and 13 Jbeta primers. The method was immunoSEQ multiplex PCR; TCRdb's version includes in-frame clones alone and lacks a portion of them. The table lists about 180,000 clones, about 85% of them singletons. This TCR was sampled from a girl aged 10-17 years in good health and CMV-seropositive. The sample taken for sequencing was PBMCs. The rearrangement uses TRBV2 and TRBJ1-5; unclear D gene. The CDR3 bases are TGTGCCTGGGCCGGGGATAGCAATCAGCCCCAGCATTTT. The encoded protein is CAWAGDSNQPQHF.